This TCR beta chain was sequenced in a study of blood T cell repertoires in COVID-19. Study-level information: Both acute and convalescent COVID-19 samples were obtained from the United States, Italy and Spain.

The CDR3 totals 14 residues. Germline values: CDR1 SGHKS, CDR2 YYEKEE (reference sequence). The ends were cut back, 0 bases at V and 10 bases at J, with 16 bases in the middle. Cohorts were based on clinical histories the participants reported. Recovered participants had two consecutive negative NP/OP PCR tests, healthcare professional clearance, or symptom resolution. The authors' processing: Using reference gene primer amplification, nucleated cell counts were estimated. Produced via immunoSEQ multiplex PCR; TCRdb's table is partial and in-frame only. The V and J calls and the clone size are those of that table, but D and trimming were determined from the DNA. This table has fewer than 300,000 clones, approximately 90% appearing once.

Specimen: PBMCs or T cells enriched from blood (not recorded which). The V call is TRBV5-5, the J call TRBJ1-2; D unclear. The receptor was derived from a woman aged 25 to 39 who had recovered from COVID-19. As DNA, the CDR3 is TGTGCCAGCAGCTTGGGTAGCTCGACTCTCGACTACACCTTC. It codes for CASSLGSSTLDYTF.